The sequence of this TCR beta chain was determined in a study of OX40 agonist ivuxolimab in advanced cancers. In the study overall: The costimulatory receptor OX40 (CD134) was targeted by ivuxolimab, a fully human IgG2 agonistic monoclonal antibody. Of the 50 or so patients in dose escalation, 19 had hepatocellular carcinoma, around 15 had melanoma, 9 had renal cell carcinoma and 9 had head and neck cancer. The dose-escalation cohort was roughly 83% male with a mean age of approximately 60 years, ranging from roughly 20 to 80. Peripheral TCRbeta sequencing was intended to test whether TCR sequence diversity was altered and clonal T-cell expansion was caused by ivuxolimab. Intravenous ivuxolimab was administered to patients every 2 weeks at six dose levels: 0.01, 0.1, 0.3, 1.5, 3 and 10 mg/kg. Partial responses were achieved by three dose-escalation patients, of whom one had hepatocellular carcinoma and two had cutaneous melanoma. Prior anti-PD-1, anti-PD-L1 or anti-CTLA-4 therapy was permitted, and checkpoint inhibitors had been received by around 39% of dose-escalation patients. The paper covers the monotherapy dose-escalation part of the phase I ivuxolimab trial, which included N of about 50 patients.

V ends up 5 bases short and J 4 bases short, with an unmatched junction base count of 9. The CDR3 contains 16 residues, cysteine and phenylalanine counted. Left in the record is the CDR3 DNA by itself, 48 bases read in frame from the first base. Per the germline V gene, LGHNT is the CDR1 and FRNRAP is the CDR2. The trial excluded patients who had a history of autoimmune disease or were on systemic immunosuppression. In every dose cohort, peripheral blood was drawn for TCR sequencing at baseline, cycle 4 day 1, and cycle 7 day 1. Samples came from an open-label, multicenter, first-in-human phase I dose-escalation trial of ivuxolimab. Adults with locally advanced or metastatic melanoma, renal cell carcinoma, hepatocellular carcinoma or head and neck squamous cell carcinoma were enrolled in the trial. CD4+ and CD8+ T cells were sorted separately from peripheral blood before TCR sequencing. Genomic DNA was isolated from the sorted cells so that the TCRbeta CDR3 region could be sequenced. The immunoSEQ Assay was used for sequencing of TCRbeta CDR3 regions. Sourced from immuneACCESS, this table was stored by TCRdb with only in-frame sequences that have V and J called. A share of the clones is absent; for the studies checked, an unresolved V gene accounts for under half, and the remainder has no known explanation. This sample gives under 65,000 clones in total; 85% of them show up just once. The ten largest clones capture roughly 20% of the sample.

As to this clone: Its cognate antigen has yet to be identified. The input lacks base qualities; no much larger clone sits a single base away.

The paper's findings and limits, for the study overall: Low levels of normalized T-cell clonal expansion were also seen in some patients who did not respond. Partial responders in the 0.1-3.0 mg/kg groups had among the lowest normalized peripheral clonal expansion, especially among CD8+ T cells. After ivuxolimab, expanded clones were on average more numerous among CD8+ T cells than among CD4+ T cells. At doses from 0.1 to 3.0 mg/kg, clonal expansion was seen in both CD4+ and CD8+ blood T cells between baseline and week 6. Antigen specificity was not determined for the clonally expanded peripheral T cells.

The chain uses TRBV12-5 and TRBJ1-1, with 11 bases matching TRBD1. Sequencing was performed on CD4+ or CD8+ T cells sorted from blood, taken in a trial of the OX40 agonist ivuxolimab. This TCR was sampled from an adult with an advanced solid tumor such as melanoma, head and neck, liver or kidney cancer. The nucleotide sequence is TGTGCTAGTGGTCCCCCCGGGACAGGGGGTGGCACTGAAGCTTTCTTT. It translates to CASGPPGTGGGTEAFF. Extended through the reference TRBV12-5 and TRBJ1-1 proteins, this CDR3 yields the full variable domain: DARVTQTPRHKVTEMGQEVTMRCQPILGHNTVFWYRQTMMQGLELLAYFRNRAPLDDSGMPKDRFSAEMPDATLATLKIQPSEPRDSAVYFCASGPPGTGGGTEAFFGQGTRLTVV.